The 28 T cell receptor beta chains below were found in one sample sequenced in a study of blood T cell repertoires in COVID-19. Clones were read by immunoSEQ multiplex PCR, and TCRdb kept only the in-frame ones, dropping some. The table has about 89,000 clones, more than 70% seen once; the top ten hold about 15%. Input material: peripheral blood. The receptors shown here come from a woman older than 75 with acute or convalescent COVID-19.

The chain employs TRBV4-1 and TRBJ1-2, with no clear D. Looked up from germline, CDR1 is MGHRA and CDR2 is YSYEKL. The CDR3 extends over 16 amino acids. V was cut by 1 base and J by 0 bases, with 12 bases left in between. CDR3 residues: CASSQGLLISNYGYTF. DNA of the CDR3: TGCGCCAGCAGCCAAGGACTTTTAATCTCTAACTATGGCTACACCTTC.

This clone was detected once. This chain connects TRBV11-3 to TRBJ2-5; D is unclear. CDR1 is SGHNT and CDR2 is YENEEA in the germline V gene. V was shortened by 3 bases and J by 4 bases, with 9 bases between the two germline ends. The CDR3 sequence is 13 residues long. Written as DNA, the CDR3 is TGTGCCAGCAGCTTGAGAAATACAGAGACCCAGTACTTC. Amino acids: CASSLRNTETQYF. Full variable domain (outside the CDR3, taken from reference TRBV11-3 and TRBJ2-5): EAGVVQSPRYKIIEKKQPVAFWCNPISGHNTLYWYLQNLGQGPELLIRYENEEAVDDSQLPKDRFSAERLKGVDSTLKIQPAELGDSAVYLCASSLRNTETQYFGPGTRLLVL.

The chain combines TRBV6-5 with TRBJ1-2, with 12 bases fitting TRBD1. The CDR3 has 16 amino acids. The germline CDR1 and CDR2 sequences are MNHEY and SVGAGI. V dropped 4 bases and J dropped 6; count of bases not matched to a gene: 9. CDR3 coding DNA: TGTGCCAGCAGTTTCCCGGGACAGGGGGCGCGTAATGGCTACACCTTC. Protein product: CASSFPGQGARNGYTF.

The chain carries TRBV5-1 and TRBJ1-4, with TRBD1 matching over 10 bases. This CDR3 has 14 amino acids. CDR1 is SGHRS and CDR2 is YFSETQ in the germline V gene. The ends lost 4 bases at V and 8 bases at J; junction bases unmatched: 5. CDR3 nucleotide sequence: TGCGCCAGCAGCCCCGGACAGGGGGAAGAAAAACTGTTTTTT. It yields the protein CASSPGQGEEKLFF.

This clone was picked up many times. Other DNA sequences in the same sample also yield this CDR3. The chain joins TRBV30 to TRBJ1-1, with D perhaps TRBD1 (6 bases). Germline V CDR1 and CDR2: GTSNPN, SVGIG (reference sequence). Trimming removed 2 bases from V and 5 bases from J, with 9 bases in between. The CDR3 sequence is 12 residues long. The CDR3, as DNA: TGTGCCTGGAGTCCAGGGGAGACTGAAGCTTTCTTT. Its translation: CAWSPGETEAFF. Complete variable domain (other parts from reference TRBV30 and TRBJ1-1): SQTIHQWPATLVQPVGSPLSLECTVEGTSNPNLYWYRQAAGRGLQLLFYSVGIGQISSEVPQNLSASRPQDRQFILSSKKLLLSDSGFYLCAWSPGETEAFFGQGTRLTVV.

V and J are TRBV12-3 or TRBV12-4 and TRBJ1-5, with D uncertain. CDR3 length equals 13 residues. Trimming took off 4 bases at V and 0 bases at J, with 4 bases between the two ends. The DNA for the CDR3 is TGTGCCAGCAGTTCAGTTAGCAATCAGCCCCAGCATTTT. Translated: CASSSVSNQPQHF.

This clone has just a few counts. The CDR3 bases are TGTGCCAGCAGCGCCGGACTAGCGGACTCCTACAATGAGCAGTTCTTC. Translating it yields CASSAGLADSYNEQFF. The chain joins TRBV5-6 to TRBJ2-1; TRBD2 aligns across 10 bases. V gave up 4 bases and J gave up 0 bases; unmatched junction bases: 4. CDR3 length: 16 residues. The germline V gene encodes CDR1 SGHDT and CDR2 YYEEEE.

Concerning this clone: Within the sample, other DNA sequences also encode this same CDR3. The rearrangement joins TRBV5-1 to TRBJ2-3, with D maybe TRBD2 (6 bases). The germline CDR1 and CDR2 sequences are SGHRS and YFSETQ. The CDR3 is made up of 14 amino acids. Deletions cut 3 bases from V and 4 bases from J, with 12 bases between. CDR3 region: CASSSGGLADTQYF. CDR3 in DNA: TGCGCCAGCAGCTCCGGAGGGCTAGCAGATACGCAGTATTTT.

The genes are TRBV9 and TRBJ2-2; 7 bases map to TRBD2. Germline loops: CDR1 SGDLS, CDR2 YYNGEE. The trim removed 3 bases at V and 0 bases at J, leaving 11 bases unmatched. The CDR3 totals 18 residues. CDR3 sequence: CASSAHGGGPTNTGELFF. As DNA, the CDR3 is TGTGCCAGCAGCGCCCACGGCGGGGGACCTACGAACACCGGGGAGCTGTTTTTT.

The chain links TRBV19 to TRBJ1-2; D is perhaps TRBD1 (6 bases). Germline CDR1 and CDR2: LNHDA and SQIVND (reference sequence). CDR3 length: 15 residues. Trimming took 5 bases from V and 4 from J, leaving 17 bases between them. The chain's CDR3 is CASSGVQTGSYGYTF. In nucleotides, the CDR3 is TGTGCCAGTAGTGGGGTCCAGACAGGATCCTATGGCTACACCTTC.

As to this clone: At the DNA level, this CDR3 is encoded by other sequences in the same sample as well. The V call is TRBV7-2, the J call TRBJ2-5; TRBD2 aligns across 9 bases. Germline CDR1 SGHTA, CDR2 FQGNSA. The ends lost 3 bases at V and 7 bases at J; junction bases unmatched: 6. The CDR3 contains 14 residues. This CDR3 reads CASSLGGGAVTQYF. The CDR3 nucleotides are TGTGCCAGCAGCTTGGGCGGGGGGGCCGTGACCCAGTACTTC.

V usage is TRBV6-5 and J usage is TRBJ2-5; TRBD1 matches 8 bases. Germline CDR1 MNHEY, CDR2 SVGAGI. The CDR3 covers 15 residues. Trimming at V came to 7 bases and at J to 5 bases, leaving 12 bases not matched to a gene. CDR3 sequence reads: CASNRDRTNGETQYF. In DNA form, the CDR3 reads TGTGCCAGCAATCGGGACAGGACGAACGGGGAGACCCAGTACTTC.

This clone was seen more than once but under ten times. CDR3: CASSGRRGAEAFF. The CDR3 bases are TGCGCCAGCAGCGGCAGACGGGGAGCTGAAGCTTTCTTT. The genes are TRBV5-1 and TRBJ1-1; the D is unclear. The CDR3 loop spans 13 amino acids. Trimming took 4 bases from V and 6 from J, leaving 13 bases between them. Looked up from germline, CDR1 is SGHRS and CDR2 is YFSETQ. Full variable domain (rest looked up from reference TRBV5-1 and TRBJ1-1): KAGVTQTPRYLIKTRGQQVTLSCSPISGHRSVSWYQQTPGQGLQFLFEYFSETQRNKGNFPGRFSGRQFSNSRSEMNVSTLELGDSALYLCASSGRRGAEAFFGQGTRLTVV.

The chain couples TRBV27 to TRBJ1-4, with D uncertain. Trimming left V 3 bases short and J 0 bases short, with 5 bases between. CDR1 is MNHEY and CDR2 is SMNVEV in the germline V gene (reference sequence). This CDR3 spans 14 amino acids. CDR3 loop: CASSLAATNEKLFF. In nucleotides, the CDR3 is TGTGCCAGCAGTTTGGCAGCAACTAATGAAAAACTGTTTTTT.

V and J are TRBV29-1 and TRBJ1-4; 7 bases map to TRBD1. Trimming took 6 bases from V and 3 from J; bases not matched to a gene: 4. The CDR3 totals 13 residues. From germline, CDR1 is SQVTM and CDR2 ANQGSEA. Here the CDR3 reads CSVGTAPNEKLFF. The DNA for the CDR3 is TGCAGCGTGGGGACAGCCCCTAATGAAAAACTGTTTTTT.

This rearrangement joins TRBV11-1 to TRBJ1-1, with 7 bases that match TRBD1. Germline-derived CDR1 and CDR2 are SGHAT and FQDESV (reference sequence). The junction had 5 bases not matched to a gene; V was cut back by 5 bases and J by 11 bases. The CDR3 totals 11 residues. DNA for the CDR3: TGTGCCAGCAGCACCCAGGGGGTGGCTTTCTTT. This gives the protein CASSTQGVAFF.

This chain uses TRBV7-2 with TRBJ2-1, with TRBD1 matching 8 bases. CDR1 is SGHTA and CDR2 is FQGNSA in the germline V gene. The CDR3 sequence is 16 residues long. V lost 5 bases to trimming and J lost 0 bases; unmatched junction nucleotides: 6. The chain's CDR3 is CASSAGQVSSYNEQFF. The CDR3 DNA sequence: TGTGCCAGCAGCGCGGGACAGGTGAGCTCCTACAATGAGCAGTTCTTC.

The chain links TRBV14 to TRBJ1-1, with 8 bases lining up with TRBD1. The germline CDR1 and CDR2 sequences are SGHDN and FVKESK. V gave up 4 bases and J gave up 1 base; unmatched junction bases: 2. CDR3 length: 14 residues. CDR3 loop: CASSRGTGNTEAFF. The CDR3 coding sequence is TGTGCCAGCAGCCGAGGGACAGGGAACACTGAAGCTTTCTTT.

The V gene is TRBV30, the J gene TRBJ1-3, with unresolved D. There are 15 residues in the CDR3. Germline values: CDR1 GTSNPN, CDR2 SVGIG (reference sequence). Between the trimmed V and J ends, which lost 0 bases and 3 bases, there was a span of 12 bases. CDR3 residues: CAWSVLGGVGNTIYF. CDR3 DNA sequence: TGTGCCTGGAGTGTACTGGGAGGCGTTGGAAACACCATATATTTT.

The rearrangement links TRBV28 to TRBJ1-6; D possibly corresponds to TRBD1 (5 bases). The germline V gene encodes CDR1 MDHEN and CDR2 SYDVKM. This CDR3 is 16 amino acids long. V lost 5 bases to trimming and J lost 7 bases, with 18 bases between them. The CDR3 coding sequence is TGTGCCAGCAGTCAAAAGGCAGGGTTTCTAAATTCACCCCTCCACTTT. Translated, it gives CASSQKAGFLNSPLHF.

The chain recombines TRBV5-4 with TRBJ1-3; TRBD1 is a possible D gene (6 bases). V lost 3 bases and J 0 bases, leaving 19 bases between the germline ends. This CDR3 comprises 18 residues. Per the germline V gene, CDR1 is SGHNT and CDR2 is YYREEE (reference sequence). The CDR3 nucleotides are TGTGCCAGCAGCTCACAGGGCTCAGACCCCCGCTCTGGAAACACCATATATTTT. It is translated as CASSSQGSDPRSGNTIYF.

This clone was counted a few times. The chain recombines TRBV7-9 with TRBJ1-5; TRBD1 aligns across 9 bases. This CDR3 has 15 residues. V lost 4 bases, J lost 7 bases, and 8 bases stayed unmatched. Germline CDR1 SEHNR, CDR2 FQNEAQ (reference sequence). The chain's CDR3 is CASSSLQGAGQPQHF. CDR3 sequence (DNA): TGTGCCAGCAGCTCTTTACAGGGGGCCGGACAGCCCCAGCATTTT.

The chain recombines TRBV5-1 with TRBJ2-1, with 7 bases fitting TRBD1. Germline CDR1 is SGHRS and CDR2 is YFSETQ. This CDR3 has 14 amino acids. V shed 4 bases, J shed 4 bases, and the junction held 5 bases outside the gene matches. The CDR3 here is CASSQGQLYNEQFF. In DNA form, the CDR3 reads TGCGCCAGCAGCCAGGGACAGCTATACAATGAGCAGTTCTTC.

This clone was counted a single time. The same CDR3 also results from other DNA sequences found in this sample. This rearrangement joins TRBV28 to TRBJ1-5, with D perhaps TRBD1 (5 bases). Germline CDR1 and CDR2: MDHEN and SYDVKM. The CDR3 extends over 12 amino acids. V was trimmed by 8 bases and J by 2 bases, leaving 7 bases between them. CDR3 sequence (DNA): TGTGCCAGCCGGGGGGGCAATCAGCCCCAGCATTTT. Residues: CASRGGNQPQHF. Looking up the rest from reference TRBV28 and TRBJ1-5 gives the full variable domain: DVKVTQSSRYLVKRTGEKVFLECVQDMDHENMFWYRQDPGLGLRLIYFSYDVKMKEKGDIPEGYSVSREKKERFSLILESASTNQTSMYLCASRGGNQPQHFGDGTRLSIL.

The rearrangement uses TRBV29-1 and TRBJ2-1, with 13 nucleotides matching TRBD2. CDR1 is SQVTM and CDR2 is ANQGSEA in the germline V gene. Unmatched junction bases numbered 5, after V lost 6 bases and J lost 3 bases. The CDR3 spans 15 residues. The CDR3 loop is CSVVLAGGDYNEQFF. The CDR3 DNA reads TGCAGCGTCGTACTAGCGGGGGGGGACTACAATGAGCAGTTCTTC.

V usage is TRBV7-9 and J usage is TRBJ1-6; 8 bases line up with TRBD1. The CDR3 is 16 amino acids. Germline CDR1 is SEHNR and CDR2 is FQNEAQ (reference sequence). V lost 5 bases to trimming and J lost 11 bases; unmatched junction nucleotides: 14. This CDR3 is CASSRPGQGPATPLHF. CDR3 in DNA: TGTGCCAGCAGCCGCCCCGGACAGGGCCCTGCGACACCCCTCCACTTT.

The chain joins TRBV3-1 (or the pseudogene TRBV3-2) to TRBJ1-3; D unresolved. V was shortened by 1 base and J by 4 bases, with 5 bases between the two germline ends. CDR1 is LGHDT and CDR2 is YNNKEL in the germline V gene (reference sequence). The CDR3 is made up of 13 amino acids. The CDR3 loop is CASSQASGNTIYF. For the CDR3, the DNA is TGTGCCAGCAGCCAAGCTTCGGGAAACACCATATATTTT.

The chain couples TRBV5-1 to TRBJ1-1; 7 nucleotides agree with TRBD1. The germline gives CDR1 SGHRS, CDR2 YFSETQ. The CDR3 totals 14 residues. With 2 bases clipped from V and 8 bases from J, the junction kept 9 bases outside the gene matches. CDR3 amino acids: CASSFSPGQTEAFF. The CDR3 DNA reads as TGCGCCAGCAGCTTTTCCCCGGGACAGACAGAAGCTTTCTTT.